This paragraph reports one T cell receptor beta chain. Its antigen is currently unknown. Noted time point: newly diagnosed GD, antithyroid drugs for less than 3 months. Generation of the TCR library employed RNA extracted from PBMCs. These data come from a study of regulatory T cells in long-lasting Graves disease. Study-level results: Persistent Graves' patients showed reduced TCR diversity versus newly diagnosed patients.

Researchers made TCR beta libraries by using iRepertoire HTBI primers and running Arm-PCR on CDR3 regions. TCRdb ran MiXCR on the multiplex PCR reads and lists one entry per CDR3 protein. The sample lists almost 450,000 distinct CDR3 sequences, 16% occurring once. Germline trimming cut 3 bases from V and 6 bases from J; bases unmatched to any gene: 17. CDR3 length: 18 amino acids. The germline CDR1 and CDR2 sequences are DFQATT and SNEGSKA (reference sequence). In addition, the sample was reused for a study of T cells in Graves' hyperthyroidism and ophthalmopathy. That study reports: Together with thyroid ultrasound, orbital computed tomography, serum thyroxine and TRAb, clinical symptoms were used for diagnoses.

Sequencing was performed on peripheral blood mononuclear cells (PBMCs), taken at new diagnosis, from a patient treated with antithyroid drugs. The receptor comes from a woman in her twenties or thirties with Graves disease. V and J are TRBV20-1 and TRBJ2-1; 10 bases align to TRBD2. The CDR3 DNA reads TGCAGTGCTAGTTTTCTAGCGGGAGATGGTGGGAAGATCAATGAGCAGTTCTTC. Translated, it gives CSASFLAGDGGKINEQFF.